These 10 T cell receptor beta chains originate from one sample sequenced in a study of cytomegalovirus exposure and HLA in healthy donors. Amplification used 60 Vbeta primers and 13 Jbeta primers. Clones were read by immunoSEQ multiplex PCR, and TCRdb kept only the in-frame ones, dropping some. This table holds about 70,000 clones, 74% found once. The sample consisted of PBMCs. The receptors originated from a human donor in good health.

The gene calls are TRBV4-1 and TRBJ1-2; 7 positions agree with TRBD1. The CDR3 runs 16 residues. V shed 4 bases and J 4 bases; nucleotides not matched to a gene: 12. From germline, CDR1 is MGHRA and CDR2 YSYEKL. CDR3 amino acids: CASSPQGPPSFYGYTF. In nucleotides, the CDR3 is TGCGCCAGCAGCCCACAGGGGCCGCCGTCGTTCTATGGCTACACCTTC.

The chain uses TRBV5-1 and TRBJ2-7, with 9 bases that match TRBD1. In germline, CDR1 is SGHRS, CDR2 YFSETQ. Trimming removed 1 base from V and 5 bases from J; junction bases left unmatched: 25. The CDR3 is 21 residues long. The DNA of the CDR3 is TGCGCCAGCAGCTTGAGTGTCCAGGGGGCTCGGCGGGACAGGGTCACGGACGAGCAGTACTTC. Encoded protein: CASSLSVQGARRDRVTDEQYF. Together with reference TRBV5-1 and TRBJ2-7, the CDR3 gives the full variable domain: KAGVTQTPRYLIKTRGQQVTLSCSPISGHRSVSWYQQTPGQGLQFLFEYFSETQRNKGNFPGRFSGRQFSNSRSEMNVSTLELGDSALYLCASSLSVQGARRDRVTDEQYFGPGTRLTVT.

V is TRBV5-4 and J is TRBJ1-2; 7 nucleotides align to TRBD1. The CDR3 is 18 amino acids. V dropped 4 bases and J dropped 8; count of bases not matched to a gene: 23. The V gene's germline CDR1 is SGHNT and CDR2 YYREEE (reference sequence). The CDR3 loop is CASSPPNRGSSGVHGYTF. The DNA of the CDR3 is TGTGCCAGCAGCCCGCCCAACAGGGGCTCGAGTGGCGTTCACGGCTACACCTTC.

The chain combines TRBV30 with TRBJ2-7; 8 bases are a match to TRBD1. Germline values: CDR1 GTSNPN, CDR2 SVGIG (reference sequence). The CDR3 consists of 13 residues. J gave up 4 bases and V 8 bases, and 10 bases lay outside the gene matches. CDR3 DNA sequence: TGTGCCCGATCACGGACAGGGACTTACGAGCAGTACTTC. It codes for CARSRTGTYEQYF. The full variable domain, its missing parts supplied by reference TRBV30 and TRBJ2-7, is SQTIHQWPATLVQPVGSPLSLECTVEGTSNPNLYWYRQAAGRGLQLLFYSVGIGQISSEVPQNLSASRPQDRQFILSSKKLLLSDSGFYLCARSRTGTYEQYFGPGTRLTVT.

The chain recombines TRBV28 with TRBJ2-7; tentatively, D is TRBD1 (6 bases). CDR1 is MDHEN and CDR2 is SYDVKM in the germline V gene. The CDR3 spans 14 residues. V was shortened by 8 bases and J by 2 bases, with 16 bases between the two germline ends. DNA of the CDR3: TGTGCCAGCGGTTCTAGGGGGTTTCCCTACGAGCAGTACTTC. Translation: CASGSRGFPYEQYF.

The chain combines TRBV15 with TRBJ1-2; weak D call: TRBD1 (5 bases). The V gene's germline CDR1 is LNHNV and CDR2 YYDKDF (reference sequence). V was shortened by 5 bases and J by 7 bases, with 14 bases between the two germline ends. The CDR3 runs to 13 residues. Here the CDR3 DNA reads TGTGCCACCAGCGTCGAAGGGGTTGCTGGCTACACCTTC. Amino acid sequence: CATSVEGVAGYTF. Combining the CDR3 with reference TRBV15 and TRBJ1-2 gives the whole variable domain DAMVIQNPRYQVTQFGKPVTLSCSQTLNHNVMYWYQQKSSQAPKLLFHYYDKDFNNEADTPDNFQSRRPNTSFCFLDIRSPGLGDTAMYLCATSVEGVAGYTFGSGTRLTVV.

This clone appeared a single time. The chain combines TRBV6-1 with TRBJ2-7, with TRBD1 matching over 10 bases. This CDR3 has 15 amino acids. Germline V gives CDR1 MNHNS, CDR2 SASEGT. After removal of 5 bases from V and 0 bases from J, the junction contained 4 bases not matched to a gene. The CDR3, as DNA: TGTGCCAGCAGTCCGACAGGGGGCGCCTCCTACGAGCAGTACTTC. Its protein is CASSPTGGASYEQYF.

This sequence joins TRBV10-1 and TRBJ2-7, with 10 bases identical to TRBD1. Germline CDR1 WNHNN, CDR2 SYGVQD (reference sequence). J lost 2 bases, V lost 3 bases, and 7 bases had no gene match. The CDR3 contains 16 residues. The DNA for the CDR3 is TGCGCCAGCAGTGAAAATGTCGGGACAGGGGCCTACGAGCAGTACTTC. This gives the protein CASSENVGTGAYEQYF.

Here the CDR3 reads CATSRDLQETQYF. CDR3 sequence (DNA): TGTGCCACCAGCAGAGATCTCCAAGAGACCCAGTACTTC. The chain combines TRBV15 with TRBJ2-5, with D unclear. V lost 0 bases and J 1 base, leaving 3 bases between the germline ends. CDR1 LNHNV and CDR2 YYDKDF come from the germline V gene (reference sequence). This CDR3 is 13 amino acids long.

This chain connects TRBV5-6 to TRBJ1-2; 9 bases align to TRBD1. The V gene end was trimmed by 4 bases and the J gene end by 8 bases; junction bases not matched to a gene: 9. The CDR3 is made up of 14 amino acids. Germline assignment: CDR1 SGHDT and CDR2 YYEEEE. The CDR3 region is CASSPGTGIAGYTF. For the CDR3, the DNA is TGTGCCAGCAGCCCGGGGACAGGGATTGCCGGCTACACCTTC.